One and the same sample provided the 17 T cell receptor beta chains below, sequenced in a study of regulatory T cells in long-lasting Graves disease. Construction of the TCR beta libraries employed iRepertoire HTBI primers in conjunction with Arm-PCR of CDR3 regions. TCRdb reprocessed the multiplex PCR reads via MiXCR and lists one record per CDR3 protein. The table shows about 620,000 distinct CDR3 sequences, with around 17% occurring only once. Time point given: newly diagnosed GD, antithyroid drugs for less than 3 months. Following extraction of RNA from PBMCs, that RNA was used to make the TCR library. These data were also filed under a second study, of T cells in Graves' hyperthyroidism and ophthalmopathy.

The starting material was peripheral blood mononuclear cells (PBMCs), obtained at new diagnosis, from a patient treated with antithyroid drugs. These TCRs come from a woman between 25 and 40 years old with Graves disease.

V usage is TRBV7-2 and J usage is TRBJ2-7; D not resolved. The V and J ends lost 5 bases and 0 bases respectively, with 8 bases between them. Germline CDR1 is SGHTA and CDR2 is FQGNSA. The CDR3 has 13 residues. The CDR3, as DNA: TGTGCCAGCAGCGGGGTAGCCTCCTACGAGCAGTACTTC. This gives the protein CASSGVASYEQYF.

This clonotype was found a few times. V usage is TRBV7-9 and J usage is TRBJ2-2; TRBD2 might be the D (6 bases). Per germline, CDR1 SEHNR and CDR2 FQNEAQ (reference sequence). This CDR3 is built from 15 residues. Trimming removed 4 bases from V and 3 bases from J, with 12 bases in between. CDR3 region: CASSSWTIHTGELFF. Here the CDR3 DNA reads TGTGCCAGCAGCTCCTGGACTATACACACCGGGGAGCTGTTTTTT. Together with reference TRBV7-9 and TRBJ2-2, the CDR3 gives the full variable domain: DTGVSQNPRHKITKRGQNVTFRCDPISEHNRLYWYRQTLGQGPEFLTYFQNEAQLEKSRLLSDRFSAERPKGSFSTLEIQRTEQGDSAMYLCASSSWTIHTGELFFGEGSRLTVL.

This clonotype was seen at least ten times. The chain recombines TRBV24-1 with TRBJ2-1; 8 nucleotides agree with TRBD1. Germline CDR1 is KGHDR and CDR2 is SFDVKD. V shed 5 bases, J shed 5 bases, and the junction held 1 base outside the gene matches. CDR3 length equals 13 residues. DNA of the CDR3: TGTGCCACCAGTGGGACAGGGAACAATGAGCAGTTCTTC. Translated, it gives CATSGTGNNEQFF.

This clonotype was detected a few times. V usage is TRBV5-1 and J usage is TRBJ2-3; tentatively, D is TRBD1 (6 bases). There are 13 residues in the CDR3. The germline CDR1 and CDR2 sequences are SGHRS and YFSETQ. V shed 6 bases and J shed 0 bases, with 8 bases lying between them. The CDR3 spells CASIGQSTDTQYF. The CDR3 DNA reads TGCGCCAGCATAGGACAGAGCACAGATACGCAGTATTTT.

This clonotype was picked up many times. The chain combines TRBV30 with TRBJ2-2; 14 bases are shared with TRBD2. The length of the CDR3 is 17 residues. Germline lookup yields CDR1 GTSNPN and CDR2 SVGIG (reference sequence). V was clipped by 0 bases and J by 4 bases; unmatched bases: 4. The CDR3 here is CAWSVPGLAGVTGELFF. CDR3 nucleotide sequence: TGTGCCTGGAGTGTGCCGGGACTAGCGGGAGTCACCGGGGAGCTGTTTTTT.

The rearrangement links TRBV18 to TRBJ1-2; 7 nucleotides line up with TRBD1. The germline V gene has CDR1 KGHSH and CDR2 LQKENI. The junction had 12 bases not matched to a gene; V was cut back by 4 bases and J by 4 bases. The CDR3 runs to 16 residues. The CDR3 here is CASSLQGRLGSYGYTF. As DNA, the CDR3 is TGTGCCAGCTCACTACAGGGGAGACTCGGTTCCTATGGCTACACCTTC.

The chain links TRBV10-3 to TRBJ1-6; D is unresolved. The length of the CDR3 is 16 residues. Trimming left V 4 bases short and J 0 bases short, with 10 bases between. Per germline, CDR1 ENHRY and CDR2 SYGVKD. The CDR3: CAISGDGGSYNSPLHF. In nucleotides, the CDR3 is TGTGCCATCAGTGGTGACGGAGGCTCCTATAATTCACCCCTCCACTTT.

This clonotype appeared a few times. This chain uses TRBV30 with TRBJ2-7; 9 nucleotides match TRBD2. The CDR3 sequence is 15 residues long. Germline V gene data show CDR1 as GTSNPN and CDR2 as SVGIG (reference sequence). The junction had 12 bases not matched to a gene; V was cut back by 4 bases and J by 5 bases. CDR3 nucleotides: TGTGCCTGGACCTCTGGGCTAGCGGGATTGCACGAGCAGTACTTC. Its protein product is CAWTSGLAGLHEQYF.

There are many counts of this clonotype. The rearrangement links TRBV12-3 or TRBV12-4 to TRBJ1-1; 8 bases are a match to TRBD1. This CDR3 is 16 amino acids long. V was clipped by 6 bases and J by 3 bases; unmatched bases: 12. CDR3 residues: CASSRKQGGGDTEAFF. DNA for the CDR3: TGTGCCAGCAGCCGTAAACAGGGGGGGGGGGACACTGAAGCTTTCTTT.

V gene TRBV3-1 combines with J gene TRBJ2-7; possible D gene TRBD1, 6 bases. CDR1 is LGHDT and CDR2 is YNNKEL in the germline V gene (reference sequence). This CDR3 spans 14 amino acids. Trimming removed 4 bases at V and 3 bases at J, with 13 bases between. The CDR3 loop reads CASSRQGKLYEQYF. Here the CDR3 DNA reads TGTGCCAGCAGCCGGCAGGGGAAGCTCTACGAGCAGTACTTC.

This clonotype was detected ten times or more. This chain uses TRBV6-2 or TRBV6-3 with TRBJ2-1; 7 nucleotides match TRBD2. Germline values: CDR1 MNHEY, CDR2 SVGEGT. The V segment lost 5 bases and the J segment 5 bases; nucleotides outside the gene matches: 9. This CDR3 contains 15 residues. CDR3 sequence reads: CASSVRIAGHNEQFF. In nucleotides, the CDR3 is TGTGCCAGCAGTGTAAGAATAGCGGGCCACAATGAGCAGTTCTTC.

This clonotype has a count of ten or more. The chain links TRBV20-1 to TRBJ2-5, with 9 bases aligning to TRBD1. The CDR3 length is 14 residues. The ends lost 6 bases at V and 5 bases at J; junction bases unmatched: 10. Germline lookup yields CDR1 DFQATT and CDR2 SNEGSKA (reference sequence). The CDR3 spells CSAIQGAPGETQYF. CDR3 bases: TGCAGTGCAATACAGGGGGCGCCGGGGGAGACCCAGTACTTC.

This clonotype was seen a handful of times. The chain recombines TRBV6-1 with TRBJ1-2; D is undetermined. V was cut by 5 bases and J by 5 bases, with 12 bases left in between. Germline V lookup: CDR1 MNHNS, CDR2 SASEGT. CDR3 length: 13 amino acids. CDR3 coding DNA: TGTGCCAGCAGTCAAGTCCGCCAATATGGCTACACCTTC. This encodes CASSQVRQYGYTF.

This clonotype was observed a few times. DNA for the CDR3: TGTGCCAGCAGCTTATCGTCTTACCCCACAGATACGCAGTATTTT. Translating it yields CASSLSSYPTDTQYF. The chain couples TRBV7-9 to TRBJ2-3; D gene ambiguous. In germline, CDR1 is SEHNR, CDR2 FQNEAQ (reference sequence). V lost 2 bases and J lost 2, with 11 bases in between. The CDR3 covers 15 residues.

The chain joins TRBV11-2 to TRBJ1-1; D unclear. Per germline, CDR1 SGHAT and CDR2 FQNNGV. The germline V and J ends were trimmed by 5 bases and 1 base, with 23 bases remaining between them. This CDR3 spans 18 amino acids. The CDR3: CASSAPHGLITRNTEAFF. The CDR3 nucleotides read TGTGCCAGCAGCGCCCCCCACGGGCTTATCACAAGGAACACTGAAGCTTTCTTT.

This clonotype has at least ten counts. This sequence joins TRBV29-1 and TRBJ1-1, with a possible D match to TRBD1 (6 bases). Germline CDR1 SQVTM, CDR2 ANQGSEA. The CDR3 is 13 amino acids. Trimming removed 6 bases from V and 1 base from J, with 12 bases in between. The CDR3, as DNA: TGCAGCGTGGGACACCATGGGAACACTGAAGCTTTCTTT. Amino acid sequence: CSVGHHGNTEAFF.

This clonotype was detected ten times or more. The chain carries TRBV6-1 and TRBJ1-4; 8 bases line up with TRBD1. There are 16 residues in the CDR3. CDR1 and CDR2 (germline): MNHNS, SASEGT. Trimming took 5 bases from V and 7 from J; bases not matched to a gene: 12. CDR3 bases: TGTGCCAGCAGTCCACAGCGCAGGGGGCGTAGTGAAAAACTGTTTTTT. Amino acids: CASSPQRRGRSEKLFF.